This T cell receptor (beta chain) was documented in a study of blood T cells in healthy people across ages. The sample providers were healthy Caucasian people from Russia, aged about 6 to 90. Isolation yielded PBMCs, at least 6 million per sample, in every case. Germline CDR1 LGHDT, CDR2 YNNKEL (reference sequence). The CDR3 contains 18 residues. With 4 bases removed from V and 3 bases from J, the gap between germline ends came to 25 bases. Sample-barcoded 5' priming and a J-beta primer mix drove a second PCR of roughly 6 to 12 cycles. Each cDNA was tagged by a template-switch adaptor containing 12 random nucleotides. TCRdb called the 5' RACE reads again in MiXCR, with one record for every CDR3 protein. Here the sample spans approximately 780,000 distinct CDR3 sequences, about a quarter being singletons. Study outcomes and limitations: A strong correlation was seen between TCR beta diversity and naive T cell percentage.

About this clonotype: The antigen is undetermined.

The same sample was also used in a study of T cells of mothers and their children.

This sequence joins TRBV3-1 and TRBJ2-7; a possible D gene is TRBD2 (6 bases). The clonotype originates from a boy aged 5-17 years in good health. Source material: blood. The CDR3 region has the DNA TGTGCCAGCAGCCGGGCGGGGACGGCCGCGATCAGTTTCTACGAGCAGTACTTC. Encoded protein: CASSRAGTAAISFYEQYF.